The TCR beta chain described here comes from a study of beta chain features in type 1 diabetes. A few counts support this clone. Germline V gives CDR1 SGHTA, CDR2 FQGNSA. The V end lost 1 base, the J end lost 2 bases, and 21 bases lay between the germline ends. This CDR3 is built from 18 residues. Expressed TCRB transcripts were sequenced because the entire RNA isolate underwent reverse transcription. Repertoires were generated with immunoSEQ multiplex PCR, while TCRdb's copy carries only in-frame clones and drops some. The sample carries about 930,000 clones, roughly a sixth recorded once. The receptor was isolated from a woman aged 18-30 years in good health. This chain connects TRBV7-2 to TRBJ2-7; a weak D match, TRBD1 (7 bases). The sequenced sample consisted of naive CD4+ T cells from blood. Here the CDR3 reads CASSLVGGSTGYPYEQYF. The DNA of the CDR3 is TGTGCCAGCAGCTTAGTAGGGGGGTCGACAGGGTATCCCTACGAGCAGTACTTC.